This is a list of T cell receptor beta chains from one sample in a study of blood T cells in healthy people across ages. In TCRdb, the 5' RACE reads were re-called with MiXCR into one record per CDR3 protein. The repertoire holds 600,000 to 850,000 distinct CDR3 sequences, approximately 25% seen once, with 9% to 9.5% in the top ten. The sample also formed part of further work on T cells of mothers and their children.

The sequenced sample consisted of blood. The origin of the receptors is a boy between 5 and 17 years old in good health. Both conserved end residues are trimmed from each CDR3. Each record gives: V gene, J gene, CDR3 protein.

TRBV9,TRBJ2-1,ASSVGGAGYNEQF
TRBV15,.,ATSRDSWANEQF
TRBV4-1,TRBJ1-4,ASSQDGQGAREKLF
TRBV15,TRBJ1-2,ATSREGDRTGYT
TRBV20-1,.,SAKLYQSYEQY
TRBV7-8,TRBJ2-3,ASSLPPPQRGHTDTQY
TRBV29-1,TRBJ1-2,SVERQGGTYGYT
TRBV4-1,TRBJ2-5,ASSQDRDRGPGETQY
TRBV6-5,TRBJ1-2,ASSKLQGIGYT
TRBV13,TRBJ1-6,ASSLDRGLGSPLH
TRBV5-1,TRBJ2-7,ASSIGTTSYEQY
TRBV24-1,TRBJ2-1,ATSDSGNYRNNNEQF
TRBV6-5,TRBJ2-2,ASKTGQGDTGELF
TRBV10-3,TRBJ2-1,AISERGDNEQF
TRBV2,TRBJ2-7,ASRTSGGLSSYEQY
TRBV29-1,TRBJ1-3,SVEDGLIGGPSAGNTIY
TRBV12-5,TRBJ2-7,ASGLGGTSVTQY
TRBV7-2,TRBJ1-1,ASSLVRGARTEAF
TRBV6-1,TRBJ2-7,ASGGGGHEQY
TRBV6-6,TRBJ2-2,ASSTRTGQAGELF
TRBV28,TRBJ2-7,ASRGGTGLDEQY
TRBV2,TRBJ2-2,ASSKDPRAGELF
TRBV28,TRBJ2-3,ASSPAPGWDTQY
TRBV5-1,TRBJ2-1,ASSLGTGGIANEQF
TRBV12-3/TRBV12-4,TRBJ1-2,ASSETGGARGYT
TRBV12-3/TRBV12-4,TRBJ2-4,ASRTTVGKNIQY
TRBV19,TRBJ2-5,ASSPFGPGTQY
TRBV29-1,TRBJ2-2,SVIGGGTGELF
TRBV29-1,TRBJ1-1,SVDPQRGDTEAF
TRBV7-9,TRBJ1-2,ASSRGRGIGGYT
TRBV12-3/TRBV12-4,TRBJ1-4,ASRPDRLGEKLF
TRBV11-2,TRBJ2-3,ASSLDLSGGGGTDTQY
TRBV7-2,TRBJ2-5,ASSQITGGRETQY
TRBV6-5,.,ASSYYAGVLETQY
TRBV29-1,TRBJ2-6,SAFDVPGANVLT
TRBV4-3,TRBJ1-2,ASSQDYTNYGYT
TRBV11-3,.,ASSLDRYEQF
TRBV7-9,TRBJ1-1,ASSLGGLDTEAF
TRBV28,TRBJ1-5,ASSVRQGLYNQPQH
TRBV27,TRBJ2-7,ASSLSTTGKQY
TRBV5-1,TRBJ2-3,ASSLFYSDRDTQY
TRBV20-1,TRBJ1-2,SAGDQGTDGYT
TRBV3-1,TRBJ2-1,ASSPGTGLASYNEQF
TRBV5-1,.,ASSFGYEYEQY
TRBV29-1,TRBJ1-1,SVAPGTAMSTEAF
TRBV11-2,.,ASSLAWGSGNEQF
TRBV23-1,.,ASSPRGNVNEQY
TRBV29-1,.,SVEQGFPYEQY
TRBV5-3,TRBJ2-5,ARSFQLGSY
TRBV20-1,TRBJ2-5,SAKGQGRAETQY
TRBV6-5,TRBJ2-1,ASPFSEQF